This TCR beta chain comes out of a study of blood T cell repertoires in COVID-19 (dated by TCRdb to 2019 to 2021). Regarding the study in general: Samples from collaborators originated in the United States, Italy and Spain and spanned both the acute and convalescent phases of COVID-19. The material from the prospective study consisted of cDNA or gDNA derived from T cells, B-cell-depleted T cells, or PBMCs. Subjects who had been exposed to COVID-19, were actively infected with it, or had recovered from it provided the deeply sampled blood TCRbeta repertoires that made up the dataset. The repertoires were released in a freely available public database intended as a resource for research on the immune response to SARS-CoV-2. Samples came from the ongoing ImmuneRACE study (first 160 participants) plus 1,254 subjects from 6 global collaborators. Sample metadata almost always included a de-identified subject ID, COVID-19 status, age in years and sex. Where available, HLA class I and class II types were taken from metadata supplied by the sample provider and were not determined by assay-based typing. Broader findings and caveats from the paper: The amount of clinical and demographic metadata varied by source and participant and was provided uncurated.

TCRbeta CDR3 regions were amplified from genomic DNA using the immunoSEQ Assay, a bias-controlled multiplex PCR. Under the source paper's analysis protocol: The number of nucleated cells in each sample was estimated by amplification of reference gene primers within the assay. To quantify the absolute abundance of each unique TCRbeta CDR3 rearrangement, sequence reads were collapsed and filtered. For each sample, productive Simpson clonality was calculated as the square root of Simpson's diversity index across productive rearrangements. This immuneACCESS table, as held by TCRdb, lists in-frame sequences with V and J called but not all clones. Of the missing ones, under half trace to an unresolved V gene in checked studies; the others have no known cause. V and J calls plus clone size are reproduced from that table; the DNA served to infer D and trimming. Present in this sample are about 100,000 clones, 71% of which were seen just once. The ten largest account for less than 2% of the sample.

Collaborating institutions collected whole blood in K2EDTA tubes following their own protocols. Collaborator samples were shipped for TCRbeta analysis as frozen whole blood, isolated PBMCs, or DNA extracted from either sample type. With respect to this clone: The target of this receptor is not known. Base quality data are lacking; no much larger clone is found one base away.

The CDR3 numbers 16 residues from cysteine through phenylalanine. The entry retains the CDR3 DNA only, 48 bases that are in frame from base 1. According to the germline V gene, CDR1 reads SGHRS and CDR2 reads YFSETQ. V trim: 3 bases; J trim: 4 bases; unmatched bases: 8. The source of this sequence is a woman aged 40 to 50 with acute or convalescent COVID-19. The rearrangement joined TRBV5-1 to TRBJ2-2; TRBD2 matches 8 bases in the middle. The sequencing input was peripheral blood. The DNA is TGCGCCAGCAGCTCAAAAAGCGGGGGATCCACCGGGGAGCTGTTTTTT. Its translation is CASSSKSGGSTGELFF.